This T cell receptor beta chain comes out of a study of cytomegalovirus exposure and HLA in healthy donors. To note about this clone: Its antigen is currently unknown.

The PCR was carried out with 60 Vbeta primers and 13 Jbeta primers. Generated by immunoSEQ multiplex PCR, the TCRdb table keeps only in-frame clones and is missing some. The sample consists of roughly 160,000 clones, 73% of them appearing once. Study-wide findings and caveats: TCR beta chains numbering 164 were designated cytomegalovirus-associated.

This CDR3 region has 16 residues. The trim removed 5 bases at V and 2 bases at J, leaving 11 bases unmatched. Looked up from germline, CDR1 is SEHNR and CDR2 is FQNEAQ (reference sequence). This rearrangement joins TRBV7-9 to TRBJ1-1; 7 bases match TRBD1. This receptor was taken from a woman between 18 and 30 years old in good health and CMV-seropositive. Specimen: PBMCs. For the CDR3, the DNA is TGTGCCAGCAGCCCGGACAGGTTGGTAGATAACACTGAAGCTTTCTTT. This sequence encodes CASSPDRLVDNTEAFF.